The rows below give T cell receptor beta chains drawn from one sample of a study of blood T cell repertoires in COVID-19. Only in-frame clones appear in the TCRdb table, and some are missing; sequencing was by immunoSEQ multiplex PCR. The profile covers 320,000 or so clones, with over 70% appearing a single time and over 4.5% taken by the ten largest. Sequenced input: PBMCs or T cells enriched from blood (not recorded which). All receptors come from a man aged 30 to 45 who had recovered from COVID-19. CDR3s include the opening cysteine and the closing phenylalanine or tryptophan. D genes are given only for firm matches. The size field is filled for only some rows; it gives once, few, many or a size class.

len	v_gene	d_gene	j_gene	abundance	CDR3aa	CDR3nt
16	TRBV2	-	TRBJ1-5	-	CASSTPGTQSNQPQHF	TGTGCCAGCTCCACCCCGGGGACACAGAGCAATCAGCCCCAGCATTTT
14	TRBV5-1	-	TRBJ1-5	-	CASSLRRQNQPQHF	TGCGCCAGCAGCTTACGGCGGCAAAATCAGCCCCAGCATTTT
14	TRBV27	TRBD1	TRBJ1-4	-	CASKTGQGYEKLFF	TGTGCCAGCAAAACGGGACAGGGCTATGAAAAACTGTTTTTT
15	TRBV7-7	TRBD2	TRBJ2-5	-	CASSLGLGGGETQYF	TGTGCCAGCAGCTTAGGTCTGGGGGGAGGGGAGACCCAGTACTTC
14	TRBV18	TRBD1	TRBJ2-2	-	CASSPSQGAGELFF	TGTGCCAGCTCACCTTCACAGGGGGCCGGGGAGCTGTTTTTT
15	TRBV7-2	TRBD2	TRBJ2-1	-	CASTKIRDYYNEQFF	TGTGCCAGCACGAAAATCCGGGACTACTACAATGAGCAGTTCTTC
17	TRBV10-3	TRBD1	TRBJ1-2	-	CAISEAAGQGIDYGYTF	TGTGCCATCAGTGAGGCTGCGGGACAGGGGATTGACTATGGCTACACCTTC
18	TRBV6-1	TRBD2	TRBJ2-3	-	CASSEGPISGVSTDTQYF	TGTGCCAGCAGTGAAGGCCCCATTAGCGGGGTATCCACAGATACGCAGTATTTT
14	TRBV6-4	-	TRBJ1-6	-	CASSNSAYNSPLHF	TGTGCCAGCAGTAACAGTGCCTATAATTCACCCCTCCACTTT
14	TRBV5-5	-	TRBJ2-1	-	CASSLGGLVNEQFF	TGTGCCAGCAGCTTGGGGGGGCTGGTGAATGAGCAGTTCTTC
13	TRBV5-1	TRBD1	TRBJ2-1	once	CASSWDSYNEQFF	TGCGCCAGCAGCTGGGACAGTTACAATGAGCAGTTCTTC
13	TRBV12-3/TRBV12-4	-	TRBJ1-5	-	CASSLNRDQPQHF	TGTGCCAGCAGTTTAAACAGGGATCAGCCCCAGCATTTT
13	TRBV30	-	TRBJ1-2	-	CAWSISAGRGYTF	TGTGCCTGGAGTATTTCAGCGGGGCGCGGCTACACCTTC
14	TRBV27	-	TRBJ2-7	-	CATARGRSLDEQYF	TGTGCCACCGCCCGAGGGCGATCTCTCGACGAGCAGTACTTC
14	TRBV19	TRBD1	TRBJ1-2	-	CASSYRDRDYGYTF	TGTGCCAGTAGTTACCGGGACAGGGACTATGGCTACACCTTC
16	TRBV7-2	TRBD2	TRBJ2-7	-	CASSFRLAGGSYEQYF	TGTGCCAGCAGCTTTCGACTAGCGGGGGGATCCTACGAGCAGTACTTC
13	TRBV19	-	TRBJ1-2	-	CASKDRENYGYTF	TGTGCCAGTAAGGACAGAGAGAACTATGGCTACACCTTC
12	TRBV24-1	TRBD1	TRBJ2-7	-	CATGGDRTGQYF	TGTGCCACCGGCGGGGACAGGACTGGGCAGTACTTC
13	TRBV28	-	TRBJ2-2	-	CASTRGDYGELFF	TGTGCCAGCACAAGGGGGGACTACGGGGAGCTGTTTTTT
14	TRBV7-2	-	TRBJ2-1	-	CASSPGPNYNEQFF	TGTGCCAGCAGCCCGGGTCCGAACTACAATGAGCAGTTCTTC
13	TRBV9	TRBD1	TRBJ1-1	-	CASSVNRDSEAFF	TGTGCCAGCAGCGTGAACCGGGACAGCGAAGCTTTCTTT
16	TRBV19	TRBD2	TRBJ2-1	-	CASSIGLAGGLNEQFF	TGTGCCAGTAGTATCGGACTAGCGGGGGGGTTAAATGAGCAGTTCTTC
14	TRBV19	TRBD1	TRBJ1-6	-	CASSIGQGDSPLHF	TGTGCCAGTAGTATCGGACAGGGGGATTCACCCCTCCACTTT
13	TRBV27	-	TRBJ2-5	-	CASSRSLQETQYF	TGTGCCAGCAGTCGGTCCTTGCAAGAGACCCAGTACTTC
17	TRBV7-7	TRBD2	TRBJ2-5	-	CASSLARTSGGGETQYF	TGTGCCAGCAGCTTAGCGCGAACTAGCGGGGGGGGAGAGACCCAGTACTTC
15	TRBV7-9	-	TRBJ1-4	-	CASSLVAATNEKLFF	TGTGCCAGCAGCTTAGTGGCCGCAACTAATGAAAAACTGTTTTTT
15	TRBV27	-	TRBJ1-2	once	CASSPSRVEAYGYTF	TGTGCCAGCAGTCCCTCGAGGGTTGAGGCCTATGGCTACACCTTC
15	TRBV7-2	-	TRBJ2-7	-	CASSQSGLYSYEQYF	TGTGCCAGCAGCCAATCAGGACTATACTCCTACGAGCAGTACTTC
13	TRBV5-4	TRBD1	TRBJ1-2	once	CASTEQGGYGYTF	TGTGCCAGCACCGAACAGGGGGGCTATGGCTACACCTTC
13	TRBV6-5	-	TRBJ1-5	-	CASSYEGSQPQHF	TGTGCCAGCAGTTACGAGGGTAGTCAGCCCCAGCATTTT
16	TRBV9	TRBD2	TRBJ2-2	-	CASSPPSGGNTGELFF	TGTGCCAGCAGTCCCCCTAGCGGGGGAAACACCGGGGAGCTGTTTTTT
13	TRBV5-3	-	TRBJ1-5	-	CARSFNREGPQHF	TGTGCCAGAAGCTTCAACAGGGAAGGGCCCCAGCATTTT
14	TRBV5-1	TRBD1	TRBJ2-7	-	CASRGQGAGVEQYF	TGCGCCAGCAGAGGACAGGGGGCCGGGGTCGAGCAGTACTTC
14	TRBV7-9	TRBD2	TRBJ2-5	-	CASSLAGGKETQYF	TGTGCCAGCAGCTTAGCGGGGGGGAAAGAGACCCAGTACTTC
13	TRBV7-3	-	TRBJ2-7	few	CASSLGRGYEQYF	TGTGCCAGCAGCTTAGGCAGGGGCTACGAGCAGTACTTC